The 18 T cell receptor beta chains reported below all come from one sample, sequenced in a study of cytomegalovirus exposure and HLA in healthy donors. Vbeta (60) and Jbeta (13) primers were used in the PCR. Measured with immunoSEQ multiplex PCR; TCRdb has only the in-frame clones, and not every one. The sample lists 90,000 to 140,000 clones, 83% seen once, with over 5% in the top ten. Sequencing was done on a sample of PBMCs. The receptors shown here come from a man between 18 and 29 years old in good health and CMV-seronegative.

The chain uses TRBV5-1 and TRBJ1-3; D is ambiguous. This CDR3 is built from 12 residues. Per the germline V gene, CDR1 is SGHRS and CDR2 is YFSETQ. Trimming removed 4 bases from V and 4 bases from J, with 6 bases in between. CDR3 loop: CASSPGGNTIYF. DNA of the CDR3: TGCGCCAGCAGCCCCGGGGGAAACACCATATATTTT.

The chain combines TRBV21-1 with TRBJ2-5; the table's D call of TRBD2 was not tested on the DNA. TRBV21-1 is recorded as a pseudogene. CDR3 length: 16 residues. The CDR3 region has the DNA TGTGCCAGCAGCAAAGGAGCGGAGGGTAGGGAAGAGACCCAGTACTTC. It specifies CASSKGAEGREETQYF.

J is TRBJ2-3 and V is TRBV5-4; tentative D call: TRBD2 (6 bases). Between the trimmed V and J ends, which lost 0 bases and 4 bases, there was a span of 15 bases. Germline loops: CDR1 SGHNT, CDR2 YYREEE (reference sequence). CDR3 length: 16 residues. The CDR3 is CASSLAASGSADTQYF. The CDR3 DNA follows: TGTGCCAGCAGCTTGGCGGCGAGCGGGTCCGCAGATACGCAGTATTTT. The full variable domain, rest sourced from reference TRBV5-4 and TRBJ2-3, is ETGVTQSPTHLIKTRGQQVTLRCSSQSGHNTVSWYQQALGQGPQFIFQYYREEENGRGNFPPRFSGLQFPNYSSELNVNALELDDSALYLCASSLAASGSADTQYFGPGTRLTVL.

This clone has just one count. The V call is TRBV28, the J call TRBJ1-1; 7 bases match TRBD1. The CDR3 runs to 12 residues. Trimming took 4 bases from V and 7 from J; bases not matched to a gene: 3. Germline CDR1 MDHEN, CDR2 SYDVKM. The CDR3 sequence: CASSSGQIEAFF. The DNA of the CDR3 is TGTGCCAGCAGTTCGGGACAGATTGAAGCTTTCTTT.

This clone was detected only a few times. This rearrangement joins TRBV5-4 to TRBJ2-5, with TRBD1 matching over 10 bases. The J call may be incorrect, as the DNA end agrees better with TRBJ2-7. CDR3 length: 14 amino acids. Germline V gene sequence: CDR1 SGHNT, CDR2 YYREEE (reference sequence). CDR3 residues: CASSLRQGADEQYF. CDR3 nucleotide sequence: TGTGCCAGCAGCTTGAGACAGGGGGCAGACGAGCAGTACTTC.

This chain connects TRBV27 to TRBJ2-4, with 7 positions matching TRBD1. Germline V CDR1 and CDR2: MNHEY, SMNVEV (reference sequence). J lost 0 bases, V lost 2 bases, and 1 base had no gene match. This CDR3 region has 15 residues. The CDR3 sequence: CASSLQGVAKNIQYF. In DNA form, the CDR3 reads TGTGCCAGCAGTTTACAGGGGGTAGCCAAAAACATTCAGTACTTC.

The gene calls are TRBV5-8 and TRBJ1-1; D not certain. Germline CDR1 is SGHTS and CDR2 is YDEGEE. V gave up 0 bases and J gave up 1 base, with 10 bases separating them. The CDR3 loop spans 15 amino acids. In DNA form, the CDR3 reads TGTGCCAGCAGCTTGGTCGGGGTAACGAACACTGAAGCTTTCTTT. This sequence encodes CASSLVGVTNTEAFF.

J is TRBJ2-1 and V is TRBV7-6; 10 bases map to TRBD2. The V gene's germline CDR1 is SGHVS and CDR2 FNYEAQ. With 8 bases clipped from V and 3 bases from J, the junction kept 7 bases outside the gene matches. The length of the CDR3 is 15 residues. CDR3 nucleotide sequence: TGTGCCAGCGGTAAAACTAGCGGGATCTACAATGAGCAGTTCTTC. This translates into CASGKTSGIYNEQFF.

The CDR3 DNA sequence: TGTGCCAGTAGCCAACTGACAGGGATGGAGACCCAGTACTTC. It encodes CASSQLTGMETQYF. The rearrangement joins TRBV19 to TRBJ2-5, with 7 bases lining up with TRBD1. The CDR3 is made up of 14 amino acids. Germline CDR1 and CDR2: LNHDA and SQIVND (reference sequence). V dropped 6 bases and J dropped 5; count of bases not matched to a gene: 9.

The chain is built from TRBV19 and TRBJ1-2; D gene ambiguous. The CDR3 contains 14 residues. V lost 6 bases to trimming and J lost 4 bases, with 15 bases between them. Per the germline V gene, CDR1 is LNHDA and CDR2 is SQIVND (reference sequence). The CDR3 sequence: CASRGSERIYGYTF. As DNA, the CDR3 is TGTGCCAGTAGGGGGAGCGAAAGAATCTATGGCTACACCTTC.

The chain carries TRBV28 and TRBJ1-2; D ambiguous. The length of the CDR3 is 13 residues. Between the trimmed V and J ends, which lost 6 bases and 5 bases, there was a span of 13 bases. Germline CDR1 is MDHEN and CDR2 is SYDVKM. In DNA form, the CDR3 reads TGTGCCAGCAGACGAACAGCTCGTTATGGCTACACCTTC. It codes for CASRRTARYGYTF.

CDR3 loop: CASSVAPQGNDGYTF. The CDR3, as DNA: TGTGCCAGCAGCGTAGCTCCGCAGGGGAATGATGGCTACACCTTC. V usage is TRBV9 and J usage is TRBJ1-2, with D perhaps matching TRBD1 (6 bases). CDR3 length: 15 amino acids. The V gene's germline CDR1 is SGDLS and CDR2 YYNGEE. The V gene lost 0 bases and the J gene lost 6 bases, with 15 bases spanning the gap. Combining the CDR3 with reference TRBV9 and TRBJ1-2 gives the whole variable domain DSGVTQTPKHLITATGQRVTLRCSPRSGDLSVYWYQQSLDQGLQFLIQYYNGEERAKGNILERFSAQQFPDLHSELNLSSLELGDSALYFCASSVAPQGNDGYTFGSGTRLTVV.

The J gene is TRBJ2-5, the V gene TRBV19; perhaps TRBD2 as D (6 bases). The germline gives CDR1 LNHDA, CDR2 SQIVND (reference sequence). With 7 bases removed from V and 4 bases from J, the gap between germline ends came to 19 bases. The CDR3 covers 15 residues. The CDR3 loop is CASNPGLYLRETQYF. The CDR3 bases are TGTGCCAGTAATCCGGGACTGTACTTGCGAGAGACCCAGTACTTC.

This chain joins TRBV5-1 and TRBJ2-7; D may be TRBD1 (6 bases). This CDR3 has 14 residues. V shed 2 bases and J shed 5 bases, with 14 bases lying between them. Germline V lookup: CDR1 SGHRS, CDR2 YFSETQ. The CDR3 protein is CASSFGQGINEQYF. Here the CDR3 DNA reads TGCGCCAGCAGCTTCGGCCAGGGGATCAACGAGCAGTACTTC.

CDR3: CASSLVTGEGYTF. CDR3 nucleotides: TGTGCCAGCAGCTTAGTAACCGGGGAAGGCTACACCTTC. The rearrangement links TRBV7-2 to TRBJ1-2, with unresolved D. CDR1 is SGHTA, CDR2 FQGNSA, per germline. This CDR3 has 13 residues. Trimming left V 1 base short and J 8 bases short, with 11 bases between.

This clone was observed a few times. V gene TRBV29-1 combines with J gene TRBJ1-1; D is undetermined. The V end was cut by 6 bases, the J end by 1 base, with 15 bases between. CDR3 length equals 14 residues. Germline CDR1 SQVTM, CDR2 ANQGSEA. The CDR3 loop reads CSVAGFRENTEAFF. For the CDR3, the DNA is TGCAGCGTCGCCGGGTTTCGGGAGAACACTGAAGCTTTCTTT.

The V call is TRBV6-6, the J call TRBJ2-7; 8 bases match TRBD1. Germline V gene sequence: CDR1 MNHNY, CDR2 SVGAGI (reference sequence). This CDR3 is built from 14 residues. The trim removed 4 bases at V and 5 bases at J, leaving 7 bases unmatched. CDR3 loop: CASSSGQGAHEQYF. The CDR3 DNA follows: TGTGCCAGCAGTTCGGGGCAGGGGGCCCACGAGCAGTACTTC.

This chain uses TRBV7-8 with TRBJ1-5, with 10 bases fitting TRBD1. Trimming removed 5 bases from V and 1 base from J; junction bases left unmatched: 8. Germline-derived CDR1 and CDR2 are SGHVS and FQNEAQ. The CDR3 runs to 17 residues. CDR3 DNA sequence: TGTGCCAGCAGCCCCGGGGACAGGGGATTCAGCAATCAGCCCCAGCATTTT. Protein: CASSPGDRGFSNQPQHF.